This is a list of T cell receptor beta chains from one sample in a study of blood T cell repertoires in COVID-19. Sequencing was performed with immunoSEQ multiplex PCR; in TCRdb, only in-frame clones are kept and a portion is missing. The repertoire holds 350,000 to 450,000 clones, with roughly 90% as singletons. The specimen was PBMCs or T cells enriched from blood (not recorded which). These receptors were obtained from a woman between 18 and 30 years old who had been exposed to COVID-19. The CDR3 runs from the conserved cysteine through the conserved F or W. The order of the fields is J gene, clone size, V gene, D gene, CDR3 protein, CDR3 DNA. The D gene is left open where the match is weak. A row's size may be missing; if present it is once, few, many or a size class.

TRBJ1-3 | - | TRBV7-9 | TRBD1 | CASSPTDRARRNSGNTIYF | TGTGCCAGCAGCCCGACGGACAGGGCCCGCCGTAACTCTGGAAACACCATATATTTT
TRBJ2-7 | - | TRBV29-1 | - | CSVGLSHEQYF | TGCAGCGTGGGGCTCAGCCACGAGCAGTACTTC
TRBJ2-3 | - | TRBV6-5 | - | CASSYLARTDTQYF | TGTGCCAGCAGTTACCTAGCTAGGACAGATACGCAGTATTTT
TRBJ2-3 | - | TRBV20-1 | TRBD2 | CSASGIPSGGNTDTQYF | TGCAGTGCTAGTGGCATACCTAGCGGGGGGAACACAGATACGCAGTATTTT
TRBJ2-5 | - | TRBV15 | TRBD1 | CATSREKLTGGQGQYF | TGTGCCACCAGCAGAGAAAAACTGACAGGGGGCCAGGGCCAGTACTTC
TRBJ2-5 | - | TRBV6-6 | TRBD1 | CASSYRQGVKTQYF | TGTGCCAGCAGTTACAGACAGGGGGTAAAGACCCAGTACTTC
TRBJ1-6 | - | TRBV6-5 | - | CASSYGQDYNSPLHF | TGTGCCAGCAGTTATGGGCAGGACTATAATTCACCCCTCCACTTT
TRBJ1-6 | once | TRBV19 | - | CASSLQVSWPLHF | TGTGCCAGTAGTCTGCAGGTCAGCTGGCCCCTCCACTTT
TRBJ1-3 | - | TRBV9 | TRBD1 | CASSVAMTGVPGNTIYF | TGTGCCAGCAGCGTAGCCATGACAGGGGTGCCTGGAAACACCATATATTTT
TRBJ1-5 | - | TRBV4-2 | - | CASRRGMNSNQPQHF | TGTGCCAGCAGAAGGGGGATGAATAGCAATCAGCCCCAGCATTTT
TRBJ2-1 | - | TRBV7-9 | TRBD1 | CASSFGDRVVNEQFF | TGTGCCAGCAGCTTTGGGGACAGGGTGGTCAATGAGCAGTTCTTC
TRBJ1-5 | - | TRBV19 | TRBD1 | CASRTGQGTSQPQHF | TGTGCCAGTCGGACGGGACAGGGCACGTCTCAGCCCCAGCATTTT
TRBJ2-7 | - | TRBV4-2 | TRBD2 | CASSQGTSGVWEQYF | TGTGCCAGCAGCCAAGGGACTAGCGGGGTATGGGAGCAGTACTTC
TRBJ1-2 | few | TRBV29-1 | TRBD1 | CSALGGANYGYTF | TGCAGCGCTCTAGGGGGCGCGAACTATGGCTACACCTTC
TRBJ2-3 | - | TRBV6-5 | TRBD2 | CASSYSGLDTDTQYF | TGTGCCAGCAGTTACTCCGGACTAGACACAGATACGCAGTATTTT
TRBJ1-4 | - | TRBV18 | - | CASSPLGQPNEKLFF | TGTGCCAGCTCACCTTTAGGACAGCCTAATGAAAAACTGTTTTTT
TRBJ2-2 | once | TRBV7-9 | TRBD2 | CASSTGLAGAITGELFF | TGTGCCAGCAGCACGGGACTAGCGGGAGCGATCACCGGGGAGCTGTTTTTT
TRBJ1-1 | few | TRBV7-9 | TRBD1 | CASSQPTGMNTEAFF | TGTGCCAGCAGCCAACCGACAGGGATGAACACTGAAGCTTTCTTT
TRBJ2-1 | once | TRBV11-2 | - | CASSSQGSYNEQFF | TGTGCCAGCAGCTCCCAGGGCTCCTACAATGAGCAGTTCTTC
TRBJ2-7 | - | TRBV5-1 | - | CASSLAGDGEQYF | TGCGCCAGCAGCTTGGCGGGAGATGGCGAGCAGTACTTC
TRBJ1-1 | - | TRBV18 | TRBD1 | CASSRQGSGTAPNTEAFF | TGTGCCAGCTCACGACAGGGGTCTGGGACCGCGCCAAACACTGAAGCTTTCTTT
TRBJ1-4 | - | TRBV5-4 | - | CASSSPTTGNEKLFF | TGTGCCAGCAGCTCGCCGACCACAGGGAATGAAAAACTGTTTTTT
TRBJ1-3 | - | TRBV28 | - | CASSSTGRLGASGNTIYF | TGTGCCAGCAGTTCCACTGGGCGGCTGGGGGCTTCTGGAAACACCATATATTTT
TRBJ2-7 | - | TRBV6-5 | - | CASSTNYEQYF | TGTGCCAGCAGCACAAACTACGAGCAGTACTTC
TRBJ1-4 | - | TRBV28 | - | CASSFMGAAGEKLFF | TGTGCCAGCAGTTTTATGGGGGCCGCGGGTGAAAAACTGTTTTTT
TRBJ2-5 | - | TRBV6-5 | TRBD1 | CASSRTGSETQYF | TGTGCCAGCAGTCGGACAGGGAGTGAGACCCAGTACTTC
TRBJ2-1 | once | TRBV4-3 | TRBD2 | CASSQIAGGSYNEQFF | TGCGCCAGCAGCCAAATAGCGGGGGGCTCCTACAATGAGCAGTTCTTC
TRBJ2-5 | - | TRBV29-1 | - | CSVESAGERVLGETQYF | TGCAGCGTTGAATCGGCAGGGGAAAGGGTTTTAGGGGAGACCCAGTACTTC
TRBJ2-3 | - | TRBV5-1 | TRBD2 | CASSLSPGLAGASTDTQYF | TGCGCCAGCAGCTTGTCGCCGGGACTAGCGGGGGCTAGCACAGATACGCAGTATTTT
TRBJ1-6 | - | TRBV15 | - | CATSRDGQGVSPLHF | TGTGCCACCAGCAGAGATGGGCAGGGCGTCTCACCCCTCCACTTT
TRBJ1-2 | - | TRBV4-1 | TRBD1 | CASSPGQAANYGYTF | TGCGCCAGCAGCCCGGGACAGGCCGCTAACTATGGCTACACCTTC
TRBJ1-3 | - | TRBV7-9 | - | CASSLVPSSGNTIYF | TGTGCCAGCAGCTTAGTCCCGAGCTCTGGAAACACCATATATTTT
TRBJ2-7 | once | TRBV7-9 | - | CASSPRTYEQYF | TGTGCCAGCAGCCCAAGGACTTACGAGCAGTACTTC
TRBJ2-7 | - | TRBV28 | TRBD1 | CASSSGMLRDRAYEQYF | TGTGCCAGCAGTTCCGGAATGCTTAGGGACAGGGCCTACGAGCAGTACTTC
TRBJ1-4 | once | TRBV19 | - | CASRIAEGEKLFF | TGTGCCAGTAGAATCGCGGAGGGTGAAAAACTGTTTTTT
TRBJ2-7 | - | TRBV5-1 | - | CASSLGPRRDYEQYF | TGCGCCAGCAGCTTGGGCCCTCGACGGGACTACGAGCAGTACTTC
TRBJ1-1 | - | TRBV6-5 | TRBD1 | CASLTTGGANTEAFF | TGTGCCAGCCTTACAACAGGGGGGGCGAACACTGAAGCTTTCTTT
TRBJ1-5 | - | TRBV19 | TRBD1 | CASDRGYSNQPQHF | TGTGCCAGTGACAGGGGCTATAGCAATCAGCCCCAGCATTTT
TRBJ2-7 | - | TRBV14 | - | CASSQMQGYYEQYF | TGTGCCAGCAGCCAAATGCAGGGCTACTACGAGCAGTACTTC
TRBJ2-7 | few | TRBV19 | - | CASSSNGGMSEQYF | TGTGCCAGTAGTTCCAATGGGGGGATGTCGGAGCAGTACTTC
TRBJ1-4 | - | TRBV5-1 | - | CASSLVEGPREKLFF | TGCGCCAGCAGCTTGGTGGAGGGTCCTAGAGAAAAACTGTTTTTT
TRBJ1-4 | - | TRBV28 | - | CASSLLAQANEKLFF | TGTGCCAGCAGTTTATTGGCACAGGCTAATGAAAAACTGTTTTTT
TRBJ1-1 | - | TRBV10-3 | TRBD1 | CAITEYKRGDSEAFF | TGTGCCATCACGGAATACAAAAGGGGGGACAGCGAAGCTTTCTTT
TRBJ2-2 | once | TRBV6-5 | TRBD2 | CASSWTSGAVGELFF | TGTGCCAGCAGTTGGACTAGCGGGGCCGTCGGGGAGCTGTTTTTT
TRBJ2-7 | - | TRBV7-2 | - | CASSYDSLYEQYF | TGTGCCAGCAGCTACGACAGTCTCTACGAGCAGTACTTC
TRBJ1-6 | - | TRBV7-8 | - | CASSFGADNSPLHF | TGTGCCAGCAGCTTTGGGGCTGATAATTCACCCCTCCACTTT